This T cell receptor beta chain originates from a study of CD8+ T cells in alopecia areata. The CDR3 length is 13 residues. Trimming took off 4 bases at V and 3 bases at J, with 8 bases between the two ends. Per germline, CDR1 SGHTS and CDR2 YDEGEE. Specified treatment: oral pan-JAK inhibitor, 5-10 mg twice daily. As to this clone: The antigen remains unidentified.

The study, taken as a whole, reports: Mice showed TCR sharing more clearly than patients did, possibly owing to HLA.

After isolation, RNA underwent reverse transcription to generate cDNA as the sequencing template. Libraries were prepared by immunoSEQ multiplex PCR; TCRdb keeps only in-frame clonotypes and omits some of them. Among fewer than 250,000 clones, around three fifths were seen once, and the ten largest hold under 1.2%. The receptor was derived from a human donor with alopecia areata. Sequenced here: CD4+ T cells sorted from blood, sampled at week 24, from a patient treated with tofacitinib. The chain is built from TRBV5-8 and TRBJ2-1, with D unclear. CDR3 in DNA: TGTGCCAGCAGCCTCGAGGTCTACAATGAGCAGTTCTTC. Protein: CASSLEVYNEQFF.